This TCR beta chain derives from a study of blood T cell repertoires in COVID-19. Study-level information: Specimens from acute and convalescent COVID-19 originated in the United States, Italy and Spain.

V lost 4 bases to trimming and J lost 4 bases; unmatched junction nucleotides: 3. The germline V gene encodes CDR1 SQVTM and CDR2 ANQGSEA. The CDR3 is made up of 12 amino acids. This clone has only one observation. The table came from immunoSEQ multiplex PCR; TCRdb's copy has only in-frame clones and leaves some out. In the table there are approximately 260,000 clones, over 80% of which are singletons. This sequence was found in a woman aged 18-29 years who had recovered from COVID-19. Sequencing used PBMCs or T cells enriched from blood (not recorded which). The chain combines TRBV29-1 with TRBJ1-1; 7 positions agree with TRBD1. The CDR3 DNA reads as TGCAGCGTTGGGGGGACAGCCACTGAAGCTTTCTTT. It is translated as CSVGGTATEAFF.